The 20 T cell receptor beta chains below come from one sample, sequenced in a study of PD-L1 blockade in urothelial cancer. Time point noted: peripheral blood 6 weeks after treatment start. The protocol was immunoSEQ multiplex PCR, while the TCRdb copy is restricted to in-frame clones and leaves out a portion. This table has 23,000 or so clones, 82% appearing once. The input for sequencing was PBMCs, taken around atezolizumab (anti-PD-L1) treatment. The receptors derive from a man between 65 and 85 years old with urothelial cancer.

The chain employs TRBV4-3 and TRBJ2-5; D ambiguous. V lost 1 base, J lost 2 bases, and 8 bases lay in between. The CDR3 is made up of 14 amino acids. The germline V gene has CDR1 LGHNA and CDR2 YSLEER. CDR3 in amino acids: CASSQGINQETQYF. The CDR3 DNA reads as TGCGCCAGCAGCCAAGGTATAAATCAAGAGACCCAGTACTTC.

V usage is TRBV6-1 and J usage is TRBJ2-3, with 11 positions matching TRBD2. CDR3 length: 14 amino acids. The V gene's germline CDR1 is MNHNS and CDR2 SASEGT. The V gene end was trimmed by 5 bases and the J gene end by 3 bases; junction bases not matched to a gene: 1. Here the CDR3 reads CASSTSGRTDTQYF. Written as DNA, the CDR3 is TGTGCCAGCAGTACTAGCGGGAGAACAGATACGCAGTATTTT.

The sample holds a few counts of this clone. The rearrangement uses TRBV4-3 and TRBJ1-5; TRBD1 agrees at 7 bases. The CDR3 consists of 15 residues. Germline V gene sequence: CDR1 LGHNA, CDR2 YSLEER. V dropped 0 bases and J dropped 9; count of bases not matched to a gene: 8. DNA for the CDR3: TGCGCCAGCAGCCAAGAATGGACAGGCTATAGGCCCCAGCATTTT. It translates to CASSQEWTGYRPQHF.

The CDR3 reads CASSLDFADETQYF. In DNA, the CDR3 is TGTGCCAGCAGCTTAGATTTTGCAGATGAGACCCAGTACTTC. The chain couples TRBV11-2 to TRBJ2-5, with D hard to call. CDR1 and CDR2 from the germline V gene are SGHAT and FQNNGV. With 0 bases removed from V and 5 bases from J, the gap between germline ends came to 10 bases. This CDR3 has 14 amino acids. The full variable domain, rest sourced from reference TRBV11-2 and TRBJ2-5, is EAGVAQSPRYKIIEKRQSVAFWCNPISGHATLYWYQQILGQGPKLLIQFQNNGVVDDSQLPKDRFSAERLKGVDSTLKIQPAKLEDSAVYLCASSLDFADETQYFGPGTRLLVL.

This clone was detected once. The CDR3 region is CTSSHLTFQNHSNQPQHF. In nucleotides, the CDR3 is TGCACCAGCAGCCATCTGACATTCCAAAACCATAGCAATCAGCCCCAGCATTTT. V is TRBV1 and J is TRBJ1-5; the table's D call, TRBD1, was not checked against the DNA. TRBV1 is a listed pseudogene. This CDR3 spans 18 amino acids.

The rearrangement joins TRBV21-1 to TRBJ2-7; TRBD2 was called by the table and not checked on the DNA. TRBV21-1 corresponds to a pseudogene. The CDR3 is made up of 14 amino acids. CDR3 region: CASSKRPAGYEQYF. The DNA for the CDR3 is TGTGCCAGCAGCAAACGCCCCGCGGGGTACGAGCAGTACTTC.

The rearrangement links TRBV7-2 to TRBJ2-1; D is possibly TRBD2 (5 bases). The CDR3 is 13 residues long. CDR1 and CDR2 from the germline V gene are SGHTA and FQGNSA. V was pared by 5 bases and J by 6 bases, with 11 bases between. The CDR3 loop reads CASSTGMLNEQFF. CDR3 nucleotides: TGTGCCAGCAGCACCGGGATGCTCAATGAGCAGTTCTTC.

The chain carries TRBV18 and TRBJ1-1; D not certain. The V end was cut by 3 bases, the J end by 5 bases, with 16 bases between. Per germline, CDR1 KGHSH and CDR2 LQKENI. This CDR3 has 15 amino acids. The CDR3: CASSPSTGVGTEAFF. Written as DNA, the CDR3 is TGTGCCAGCTCACCGTCGACCGGGGTAGGGACTGAAGCTTTCTTT.

V usage is TRBV5-6 and J usage is TRBJ2-1; 7 bases map to TRBD2. CDR3 length equals 14 residues. CDR1 SGHDT and CDR2 YYEEEE come from the germline V gene. With V trimmed by 3 bases and J by 2 bases, 2 bases remained unmatched. The CDR3 spells CASSSGLAYNEQFF. Here the CDR3 DNA reads TGTGCCAGCAGCTCTGGACTAGCCTACAATGAGCAGTTCTTC.

The gene calls are TRBV5-1 and TRBJ2-2, with TRBD2 identical over 8 bases. The V segment lost 2 bases and the J segment 3 bases; nucleotides outside the gene matches: 6. Germline V lookup: CDR1 SGHRS, CDR2 YFSETQ. The CDR3 has 16 amino acids. The CDR3 DNA reads as TGCGCCAGCAGCTTCAGCGGGAGTTTCGACACCGGGGAGCTGTTTTTT. It encodes CASSFSGSFDTGELFF.

V gene TRBV19 combines with J gene TRBJ1-5, with 7 bases aligning to TRBD1. The V gene end was trimmed by 5 bases and the J gene end by 4 bases; junction bases not matched to a gene: 11. The CDR3 spans 16 residues. CDR1 is LNHDA and CDR2 is SQIVND in the germline V gene (reference sequence). Here the CDR3 reads CASSVQGQRLNQPQHF. The CDR3 region has the DNA TGTGCCAGTAGTGTCCAGGGACAGCGGTTGAATCAGCCCCAGCATTTT.

This clone was counted a single time. The chain employs TRBV11-3 and TRBJ2-7; the D is unclear. The ends were cut back, 1 base at V and 0 bases at J, with 10 bases in the middle. The CDR3 is 15 residues long. Germline V gene sequence: CDR1 SGHNT, CDR2 YENEEA. The CDR3 loop is CASSLGAESSYEQYF. For the CDR3, the DNA is TGTGCCAGCAGCTTAGGGGCCGAGAGCTCCTACGAGCAGTACTTC.

The genes are TRBV25-1 and TRBJ2-2, with TRBD1 matching over 8 bases. CDR3 length: 13 amino acids. Germline V lookup: CDR1 MGHDK, CDR2 SYGVNS. V was clipped by 7 bases and J by 6 bases; unmatched bases: 4. The CDR3 DNA sequence: TGTGCCAGCAAGGCAGGGGGCTCCGGGGAGCTGTTTTTT. Translated: CASKAGGSGELFF.

The CDR3 nucleotides are TGCGCCAGCAGCTTGGTTGTGGGGCAGGTGCCCGATGAGCAGTTCTTC. It is translated as CASSLVVGQVPDEQFF. The chain recombines TRBV5-1 with TRBJ2-1, with D possibly TRBD1 on 5 matching bases. From germline, CDR1 is SGHRS and CDR2 YFSETQ. V gave up 0 bases and J gave up 8 bases, with 18 bases separating them. This CDR3 has 16 residues.

The chain recombines TRBV5-5 with TRBJ2-1, with 8 bases matching TRBD2. Germline V gene sequence: CDR1 SGHKS, CDR2 YYEKEE (reference sequence). V dropped 0 bases and J dropped 1; count of bases not matched to a gene: 0. The CDR3 length is 15 residues. The CDR3 DNA follows: TGTGCCAGCAGCTTGGGCGGGAGGTCCTACAATGAGCAGTTCTTC. Its translation: CASSLGGRSYNEQFF.

The rearrangement joins TRBV7-2 to TRBJ2-1; possibly TRBD2 for D (5 bases). Germline V gene data show CDR1 as SGHTA and CDR2 as FQGNSA. This CDR3 is 15 amino acids long. Trimming pared 5 bases from V and 6 bases from J, leaving 17 bases between. The CDR3 sequence: CASSSIIDYRNEQFF. The DNA for the CDR3 is TGTGCCAGCAGCAGTATAATTGACTATCGCAATGAGCAGTTCTTC. The full variable domain, with the rest looked up from reference TRBV7-2 and TRBJ2-1, is GAGVSQSPSNKVTEKGKDVELRCDPISGHTALYWYRQSLGQGLEFLIYFQGNSAPDKSGLPSDRFSAERTGGSVSTLTIQRTQQEDSAVYLCASSSIIDYRNEQFFGPGTRLTVL.

The rearrangement links TRBV9 to TRBJ1-4, with TRBD1 matching over 7 bases. The V segment lost 0 bases and the J segment 8 bases; nucleotides outside the gene matches: 4. CDR3 length: 14 residues. The germline gives CDR1 SGDLS, CDR2 YYNGEE. The DNA for the CDR3 is TGTGCCAGCAGCGTAGGGACAGGCGGCGAAAAACTGTTTTTT. Its protein is CASSVGTGGEKLFF.

The chain employs TRBV2 and TRBJ1-3; 8 nucleotides match TRBD1. Per germline, CDR1 SNHLY and CDR2 FYNNEI. The CDR3 contains 15 residues. Trimming took 2 bases from V and 4 from J; bases not matched to a gene: 4. The DNA for the CDR3 is TGTGCCAGCAGTGAACAGGGGGCTCAAGGAAACACCATATATTTT. Residues: CASSEQGAQGNTIYF.

The rearrangement uses TRBV2 and TRBJ1-2; TRBD1 aligns across 7 bases. CDR3 length: 13 residues. The germline V gene has CDR1 SNHLY and CDR2 FYNNEI. V was clipped by 3 bases and J by 8 bases; unmatched bases: 6. CDR3 DNA: TGTGCCAGCAGTGACACAGGGGTGGAAGGCTACACCTTC. It codes for CASSDTGVEGYTF.

The rearrangement links TRBV7-2 to TRBJ2-4; 14 nucleotides agree with TRBD2. The germline V gene encodes CDR1 SGHTA and CDR2 FQGNSA. This CDR3 comprises 17 residues. The V segment lost 5 bases and the J segment 2 bases; nucleotides outside the gene matches: 5. CDR3 loop: CASSIGLAGGSKNIQYF. The CDR3 nucleotides read TGTGCCAGCAGCATTGGACTAGCGGGAGGTTCCAAAAACATTCAGTACTTC.